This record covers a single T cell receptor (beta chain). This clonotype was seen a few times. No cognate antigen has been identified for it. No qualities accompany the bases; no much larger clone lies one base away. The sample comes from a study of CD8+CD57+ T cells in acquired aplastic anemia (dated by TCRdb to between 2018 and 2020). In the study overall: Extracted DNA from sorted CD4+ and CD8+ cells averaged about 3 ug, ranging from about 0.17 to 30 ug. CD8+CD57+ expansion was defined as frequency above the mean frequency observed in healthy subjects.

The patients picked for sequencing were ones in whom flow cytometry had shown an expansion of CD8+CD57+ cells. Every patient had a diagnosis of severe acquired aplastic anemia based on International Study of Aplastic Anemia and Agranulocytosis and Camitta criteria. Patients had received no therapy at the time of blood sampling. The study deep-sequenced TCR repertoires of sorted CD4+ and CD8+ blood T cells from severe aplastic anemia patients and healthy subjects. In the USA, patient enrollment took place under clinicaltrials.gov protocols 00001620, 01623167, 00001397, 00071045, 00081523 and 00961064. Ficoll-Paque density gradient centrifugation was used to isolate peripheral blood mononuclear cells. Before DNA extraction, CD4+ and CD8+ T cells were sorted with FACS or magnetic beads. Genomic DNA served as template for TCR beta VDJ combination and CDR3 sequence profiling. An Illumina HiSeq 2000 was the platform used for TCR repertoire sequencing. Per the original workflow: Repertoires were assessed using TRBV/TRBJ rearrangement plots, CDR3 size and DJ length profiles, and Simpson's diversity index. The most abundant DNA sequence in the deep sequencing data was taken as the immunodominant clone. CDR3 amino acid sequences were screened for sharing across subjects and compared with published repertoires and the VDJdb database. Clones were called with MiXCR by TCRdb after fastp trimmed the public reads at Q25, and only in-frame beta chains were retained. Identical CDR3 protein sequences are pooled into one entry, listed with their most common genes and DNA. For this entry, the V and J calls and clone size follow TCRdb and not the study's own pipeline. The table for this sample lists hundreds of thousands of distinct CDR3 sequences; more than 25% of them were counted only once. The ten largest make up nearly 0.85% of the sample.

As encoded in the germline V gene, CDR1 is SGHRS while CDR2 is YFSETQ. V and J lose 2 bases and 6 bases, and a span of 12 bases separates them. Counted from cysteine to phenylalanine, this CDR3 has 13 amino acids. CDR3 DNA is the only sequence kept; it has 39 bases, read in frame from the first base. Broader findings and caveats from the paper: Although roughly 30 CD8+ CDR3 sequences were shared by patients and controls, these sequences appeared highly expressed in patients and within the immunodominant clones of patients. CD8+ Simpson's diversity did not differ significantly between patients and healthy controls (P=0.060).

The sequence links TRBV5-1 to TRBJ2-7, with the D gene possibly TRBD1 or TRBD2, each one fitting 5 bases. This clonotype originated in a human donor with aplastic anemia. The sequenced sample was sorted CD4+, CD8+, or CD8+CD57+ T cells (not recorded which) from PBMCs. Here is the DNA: TGCGCCAGCAGCTTTGGGGGAATCAGCGAGCAGTACTTC. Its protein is CASSFGGISEQYF.